A single sample is the source of the 21 T cell receptor beta chains below, sequenced in a study of blood T cells in healthy people across ages. The authors ran a second PCR of 7 to 11 cycles using a sample-barcoded 5' primer and a J-beta primer mix. One entry per CDR3 protein results from TCRdb running MiXCR on the 5' RACE reads. The data contain over 1,500,000 distinct CDR3 sequences, roughly two fifths of them singletons. The sample comprised blood. The source is a human donor in good health.

The chain combines TRBV24-1 with TRBJ2-2; D gene unclear. The germline V gene has CDR1 KGHDR and CDR2 SFDVKD. V was shortened by 2 bases and J by 4 bases, with 10 bases between the two germline ends. The CDR3 contains 15 residues. CDR3 coding DNA: TGTGCCACCAGTGATTCTCGGGCAGGCACCGGGGAGCTGTTTTTT. This sequence encodes CATSDSRAGTGELFF.

This chain connects TRBV7-6 to TRBJ2-7; maybe TRBD1 (5 bases). Trimming took 5 bases from V and 6 from J, leaving 14 bases between them. The CDR3 is 13 amino acids. Germline CDR1 SGHVS, CDR2 FNYEAQ. This chain's CDR3 is CASSRLGAGEQYF. For the CDR3, the DNA is TGTGCCAGCAGCCGGTTAGGGGCAGGCGAGCAGTACTTC.

CDR3 sequence reads: CAMGVNGADYEQYF. The CDR3 DNA reads as TGTGCCATGGGGGTGAATGGGGCAGACTACGAGCAGTACTTC. J is TRBJ2-7 and V is TRBV10-3; the D call may be TRBD1 or TRBD2 (5 bases each). The CDR3 consists of 14 residues. Trimming stripped 9 bases from V and 3 bases from J, with 18 bases between. Looked up from germline, CDR1 is ENHRY and CDR2 is SYGVKD.

The gene calls are TRBV12-3 or TRBV12-4 and TRBJ2-5; 11 nucleotides line up with TRBD1. The CDR3 runs to 14 residues. The trim removed 9 bases at V and 5 bases at J, leaving 8 bases unmatched. The CDR3 spells CASTTGQGGETQYF. For the CDR3, the DNA is TGTGCCAGTACTACGGGACAGGGGGGTGAGACCCAGTACTTC.

This clonotype was counted ten times or more. V and J are TRBV11-2 and TRBJ1-1; D may be TRBD1 (5 bases). Trimming removed 1 base at V and 7 bases at J, with 7 bases between. CDR1 is SGHAT and CDR2 is FQNNGV in the germline V gene. The CDR3 covers 12 residues. The CDR3 loop reads CASSLAQGEAFF. For the CDR3, the DNA is TGTGCCAGCAGCTTAGCCCAGGGTGAAGCTTTCTTT.

This chain links TRBV20-1 with TRBJ1-2; a possible D gene is TRBD1 (6 bases). The CDR3 sequence is 15 residues long. V lost 4 bases to trimming and J lost 3 bases, with 18 bases between them. From germline, CDR1 is DFQATT and CDR2 SNEGSKA (reference sequence). The CDR3 loop is CSANRDYGGDYGYTF. The CDR3 region has the DNA TGCAGTGCTAACAGGGATTACGGGGGTGACTATGGCTACACCTTC.

The rearrangement joins TRBV18 to TRBJ2-4; D gene uncertain. The J call is uncertain, as TRBJ2-7 better fits the DNA end. Germline values: CDR1 KGHSH, CDR2 LQKENI. The CDR3 covers 15 residues. The CDR3 reads CASSPFGQESYEQYF. CDR3 DNA: TGTGCCAGCTCACCATTCGGGCAGGAGAGCTACGAGCAGTACTTC.

The V and J genes are TRBV11-2 and TRBJ2-5, with D unresolved. V lost 1 base, J lost 0 bases, and 15 bases lay in between. Germline V lookup: CDR1 SGHAT, CDR2 FQNNGV. This CDR3 spans 17 amino acids. The CDR3 loop is CASSLGVGPSYQETQYF. In nucleotides, the CDR3 is TGTGCCAGCAGCTTAGGTGTAGGACCATCGTACCAAGAGACCCAGTACTTC.

The chain couples TRBV13 to TRBJ2-7, with 8 bases identical to TRBD1. V lost 3 bases and J lost 1; bases outside the gene matches: 5. The CDR3 totals 15 residues. CDR1 is PRHDT and CDR2 is FYEKMQ in the germline V gene (reference sequence). CDR3 DNA sequence: TGTGCCAGCAGCTTGGACAGGGCTGAGTCCTACGAGCAGTACTTC. Its translation: CASSLDRAESYEQYF.

The rearrangement links TRBV15 to TRBJ2-3, with D unresolved. Germline values: CDR1 LNHNV, CDR2 YYDKDF (reference sequence). Trimming removed 0 bases at V and 7 bases at J, with 14 bases between. The CDR3 is made up of 15 amino acids. The CDR3, as DNA: TGTGCCACCAGCAGAGAGAGGCCAAGGCGGAATACGCAGTATTTT. This gives the protein CATSRERPRRNTQYF.

This clonotype has only a few counts. At one boundary the junction diverges from the germline segment, which might be a read error. The rearrangement links TRBV12-3 or TRBV12-4 to TRBJ2-1; D remains unclear. This CDR3 contains 14 residues. The CDR3 DNA follows: TGTGCCAGCAGCCGGTACTCAGAGGACCATGATCAGTTCTTC. It yields the protein CASSRYSEDHDQFF.

The chain carries TRBV24-1 and TRBJ2-2; 11 nucleotides agree with TRBD1. CDR1 KGHDR and CDR2 SFDVKD come from the germline V gene. V trimming: 2 bases; J trimming: 10 bases; junction bases outside the gene matches: 5. The CDR3 extends over 15 amino acids. The CDR3 is CATSDSRTGGVELFF. CDR3 DNA sequence: TGTGCCACCAGTGATTCGCGGACAGGGGGCGTGGAGCTGTTTTTT.

The chain is built from TRBV28 and TRBJ2-2, with D tentatively TRBD1 (6 bases). Trimming took 1 base from V and 6 from J, leaving 9 bases between them. This CDR3 is 14 amino acids long. Germline loops: CDR1 MDHEN, CDR2 SYDVKM. Here the CDR3 DNA reads TGTGCCAGCAGTTTATACAGGGTGGCCGGGGAGCTGTTTTTT. Translation: CASSLYRVAGELFF.

This clonotype was observed a handful of times. This chain connects TRBV4-3 to TRBJ1-2, with TRBD1 identical over 12 bases. CDR3 size: 18 residues. Losses at the gene ends were 3 bases for V and 0 bases for J; bases not matched to a gene: 8. Per the germline V gene, CDR1 is LGHNA and CDR2 is YSLEER. The CDR3 here is CASSQTRDRGQANYGYTF. The DNA for the CDR3 is TGCGCCAGCAGCCAGACCCGGGACAGGGGGCAGGCTAACTATGGCTACACCTTC.

This clonotype was observed a few times. The chain has TRBV5-1 and TRBJ2-3; D perhaps matches TRBD2 (5 bases). Germline lookup yields CDR1 SGHRS and CDR2 YFSETQ. The CDR3 runs to 17 residues. V was clipped by 4 bases and J by 6 bases, with 24 bases between them. In DNA form, the CDR3 reads TGCGCCAGCAGCATGGACGGACCTGAGGGAGAATTTGATACGCAGTATTTT. Translation: CASSMDGPEGEFDTQYF.

The chain joins TRBV5-1 to TRBJ2-7, with 8 bases lining up with TRBD1. J lost 2 bases, V lost 1 base, and 2 bases had no gene match. This CDR3 has 14 amino acids. CDR1 and CDR2 (germline): SGHRS, YFSETQ. In DNA, the CDR3 is TGCGCCAGCAGCTTGATGGGACAGGCCTACGAGCAGTACTTC. Residues: CASSLMGQAYEQYF. Filled out from reference TRBV5-1 and TRBJ2-7, the complete variable domain reads KAGVTQTPRYLIKTRGQQVTLSCSPISGHRSVSWYQQTPGQGLQFLFEYFSETQRNKGNFPGRFSGRQFSNSRSEMNVSTLELGDSALYLCASSLMGQAYEQYFGPGTRLTVT.

This clonotype has a handful of counts. V gene TRBV20-1 combines with J gene TRBJ2-3; TRBD2 matches 10 bases. CDR1 and CDR2 from the germline V gene are DFQATT and SNEGSKA (reference sequence). Losses at the gene ends were 1 base for V and 2 bases for J; bases not matched to a gene: 6. There are 16 residues in the CDR3. This CDR3 reads CSARAFSGGYTDTQYF. The CDR3 bases are TGCAGTGCTAGAGCCTTTAGCGGGGGGTACACAGATACGCAGTATTTT.

Only one count was recorded for this clonotype. The V gene is TRBV7-9, the J gene TRBJ1-1; D uncertain. Trimming took 3 bases from V and 6 from J, leaving 17 bases between them. Germline CDR1 is SEHNR and CDR2 is FQNEAQ (reference sequence). This CDR3 comprises 15 residues. CDR3 sequence: CASSFLGNPIPEAFF. In DNA form, the CDR3 reads TGTGCCAGCAGCTTTCTCGGGAACCCTATTCCTGAAGCTTTCTTT.

This clonotype was seen more than once but under ten times. This rearrangement joins TRBV20-1 to TRBJ2-3; 9 positions agree with TRBD1. The CDR3 length is 15 residues. Looked up from germline, CDR1 is DFQATT and CDR2 is SNEGSKA (reference sequence). The V and J ends lost 5 bases and 3 bases, in that order; junction bases with no gene match: 9. This CDR3 is CSAPGTGFVTDTQYF. The CDR3 bases are TGCAGTGCTCCCGGGACAGGGTTTGTTACAGATACGCAGTATTTT.

V and J are TRBV28 and TRBJ1-1, with TRBD1 as a possible D gene (6 bases). Germline assignment: CDR1 MDHEN and CDR2 SYDVKM. V was pared by 2 bases and J by 0 bases, with 16 bases between. The CDR3 runs to 17 residues. The CDR3 coding sequence is TGTGCCAGCAGTTTAGGATTGGGGGGCCGCATGAACACTGAAGCTTTCTTT. It specifies CASSLGLGGRMNTEAFF.

This chain uses TRBV5-5 with TRBJ1-4; D call uncertain. Between the trimmed V and J ends, which lost 4 bases and 5 bases, there was a span of 12 bases. The CDR3 sequence is 14 residues long. Per germline, CDR1 SGHKS and CDR2 YYEKEE (reference sequence). The CDR3 DNA is TGTGCCAGCAGCCCGACGGAGGACAATGAAAAACTGTTTTTT. Its protein product is CASSPTEDNEKLFF.